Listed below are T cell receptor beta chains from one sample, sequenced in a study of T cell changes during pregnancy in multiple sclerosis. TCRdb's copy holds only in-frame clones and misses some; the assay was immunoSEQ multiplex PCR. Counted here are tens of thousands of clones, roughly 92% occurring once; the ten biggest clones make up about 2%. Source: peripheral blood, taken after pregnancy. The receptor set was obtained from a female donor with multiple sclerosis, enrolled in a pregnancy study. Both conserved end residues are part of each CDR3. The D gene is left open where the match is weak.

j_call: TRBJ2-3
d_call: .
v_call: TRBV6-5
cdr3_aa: CASSGLGTDTQYF
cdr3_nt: TGTGCCAGTAGCGGCCTGGGCACAGATACGCAGTATTTT

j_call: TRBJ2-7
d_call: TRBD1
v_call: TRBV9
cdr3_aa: CASSVDVTPGQGIHEQYF
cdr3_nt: TGTGCCAGCAGCGTAGACGTCACCCCGGGACAGGGGATCCACGAGCAGTACTTC

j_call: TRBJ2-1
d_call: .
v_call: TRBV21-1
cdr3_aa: CASIHYNEQFF
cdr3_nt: TGTGCCAGCATTCACTACAATGAGCAGTTCTTC

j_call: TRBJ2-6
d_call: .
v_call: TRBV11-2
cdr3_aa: CASNDPGTFLSGANVLTF
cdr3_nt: TGTGCCAGCAACGATCCGGGGACATTCCTCTCTGGGGCCAACGTCCTGACTTTC

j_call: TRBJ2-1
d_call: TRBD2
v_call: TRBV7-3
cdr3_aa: CASSFAGDYSNEQFF
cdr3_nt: TGTGCCAGCAGTTTTGCGGGGGACTACAGCAATGAGCAGTTCTTC

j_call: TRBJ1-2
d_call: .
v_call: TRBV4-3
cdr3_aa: CASSQDHKSRNYGYTF
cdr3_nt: TGCGCCAGCAGCCAAGATCATAAGTCTAGGAACTATGGCTACACCTTC

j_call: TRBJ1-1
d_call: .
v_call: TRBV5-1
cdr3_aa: CASSGRNTEAFF
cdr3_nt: TGCGCCAGCAGTGGGCGGAACACTGAAGCTTTCTTT

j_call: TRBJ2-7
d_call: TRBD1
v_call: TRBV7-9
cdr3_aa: CASSQDRGTYEQYF
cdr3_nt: TGTGCCAGCAGCCAAGACAGGGGAACCTACGAGCAGTACTTC

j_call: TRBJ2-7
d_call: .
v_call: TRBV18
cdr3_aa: CASSPRMRASPGEQYF
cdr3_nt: TGTGCCAGCTCACCGCGAATGAGGGCCTCCCCCGGGGAGCAGTACTTC

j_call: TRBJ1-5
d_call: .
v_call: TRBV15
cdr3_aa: CATRGGRASNQPQHF
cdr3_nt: TGTGCCACCAGGGGGGGGAGGGCAAGCAATCAGCCCCAGCATTTT

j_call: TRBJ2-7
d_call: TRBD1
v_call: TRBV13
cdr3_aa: CASSLRDRGYEQYF
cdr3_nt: TGTGCCAGCAGCCTCCGGGACAGGGGCTACGAGCAGTACTTC

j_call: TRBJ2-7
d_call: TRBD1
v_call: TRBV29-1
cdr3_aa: CSGRDRVYEQYF
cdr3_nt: TGCAGCGGCCGGGACAGGGTTTACGAGCAGTACTTC

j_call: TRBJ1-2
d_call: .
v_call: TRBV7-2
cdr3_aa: CASSLTTDYGYTF
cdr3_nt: TGTGCCAGCAGCTTAACGACAGACTATGGCTACACCTTC

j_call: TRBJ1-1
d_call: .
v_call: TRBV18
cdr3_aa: CASSPRQLDTEAFF
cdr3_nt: TGTGCCAGCTCACCGCGGCAGCTAGACACTGAAGCTTTCTTT